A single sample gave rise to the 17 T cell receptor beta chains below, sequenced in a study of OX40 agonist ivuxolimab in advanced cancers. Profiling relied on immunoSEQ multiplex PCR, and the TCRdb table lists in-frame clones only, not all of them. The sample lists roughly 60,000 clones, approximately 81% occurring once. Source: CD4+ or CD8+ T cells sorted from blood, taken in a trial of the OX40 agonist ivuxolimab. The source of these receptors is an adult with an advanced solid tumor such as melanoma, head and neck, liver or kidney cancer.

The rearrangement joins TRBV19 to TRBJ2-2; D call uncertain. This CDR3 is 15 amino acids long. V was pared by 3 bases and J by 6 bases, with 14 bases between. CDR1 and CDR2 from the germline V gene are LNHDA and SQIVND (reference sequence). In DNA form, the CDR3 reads TGTGCCAGTAGTATCCGATACAGAATGCCCGGGGAGCTGTTTTTT. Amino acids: CASSIRYRMPGELFF. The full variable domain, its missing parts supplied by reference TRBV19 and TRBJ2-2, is DGGITQSPKYLFRKEGQNVTLSCEQNLNHDAMYWYRQDPGQGLRLIYYSQIVNDFQKGDIAEGYSVSREKKESFPLTVTSAQKNPTAFYLCASSIRYRMPGELFFGEGSRLTVL.

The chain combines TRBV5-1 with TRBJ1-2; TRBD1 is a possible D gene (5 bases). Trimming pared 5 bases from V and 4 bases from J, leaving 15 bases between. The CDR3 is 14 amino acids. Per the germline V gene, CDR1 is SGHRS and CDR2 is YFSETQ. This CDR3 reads CASSLGGSPYGYTF. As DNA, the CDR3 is TGCGCCAGCAGTCTGGGGGGAAGCCCCTATGGCTACACCTTC.

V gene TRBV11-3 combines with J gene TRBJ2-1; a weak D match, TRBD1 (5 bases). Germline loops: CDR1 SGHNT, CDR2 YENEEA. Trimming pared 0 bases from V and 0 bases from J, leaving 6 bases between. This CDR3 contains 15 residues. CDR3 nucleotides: TGTGCCAGCAGCTTAGATAGGGGCTCCTACAATGAGCAGTTCTTC. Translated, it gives CASSLDRGSYNEQFF.

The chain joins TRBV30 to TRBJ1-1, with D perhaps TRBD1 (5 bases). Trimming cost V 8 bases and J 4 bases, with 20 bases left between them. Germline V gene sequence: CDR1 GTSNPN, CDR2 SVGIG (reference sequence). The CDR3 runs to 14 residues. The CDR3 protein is CARSRKTGGTEAFF. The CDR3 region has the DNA TGTGCCCGGTCTCGGAAAACGGGGGGCACTGAAGCTTTCTTT. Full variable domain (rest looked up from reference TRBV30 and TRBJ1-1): SQTIHQWPATLVQPVGSPLSLECTVEGTSNPNLYWYRQAAGRGLQLLFYSVGIGQISSEVPQNLSASRPQDRQFILSSKKLLLSDSGFYLCARSRKTGGTEAFFGQGTRLTVV.

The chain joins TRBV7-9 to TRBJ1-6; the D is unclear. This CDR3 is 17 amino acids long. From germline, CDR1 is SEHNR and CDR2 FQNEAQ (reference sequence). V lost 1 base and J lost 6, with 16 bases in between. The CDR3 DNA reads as TGTGCCAGCAGCTTAGGAGGCCTGTCCGCAATTAATTCACCCCTCCACTTT. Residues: CASSLGGLSAINSPLHF.

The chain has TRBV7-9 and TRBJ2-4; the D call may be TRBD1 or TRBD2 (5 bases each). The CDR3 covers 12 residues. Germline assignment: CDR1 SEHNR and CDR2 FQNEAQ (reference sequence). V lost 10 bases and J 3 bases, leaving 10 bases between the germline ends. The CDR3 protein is CATMGRKNIQYF. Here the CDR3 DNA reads TGTGCCACCATGGGACGCAAAAACATTCAGTACTTC.

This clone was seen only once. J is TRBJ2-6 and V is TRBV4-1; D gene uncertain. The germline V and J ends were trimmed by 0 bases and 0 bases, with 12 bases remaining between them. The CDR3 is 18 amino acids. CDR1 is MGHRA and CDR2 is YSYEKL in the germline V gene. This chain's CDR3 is CASSQDRRAYSGANVLTF. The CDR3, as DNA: TGCGCCAGCAGCCAAGATCGTAGGGCTTACTCTGGGGCCAACGTCCTGACTTTC.

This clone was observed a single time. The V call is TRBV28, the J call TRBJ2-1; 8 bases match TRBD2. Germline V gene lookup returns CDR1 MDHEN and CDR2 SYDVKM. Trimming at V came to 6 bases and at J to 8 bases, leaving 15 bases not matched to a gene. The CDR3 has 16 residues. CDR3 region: CASRPTSGGPLYEQFF. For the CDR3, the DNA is TGTGCCAGCAGGCCCACTAGCGGCGGACCGTTGTATGAGCAGTTCTTC.

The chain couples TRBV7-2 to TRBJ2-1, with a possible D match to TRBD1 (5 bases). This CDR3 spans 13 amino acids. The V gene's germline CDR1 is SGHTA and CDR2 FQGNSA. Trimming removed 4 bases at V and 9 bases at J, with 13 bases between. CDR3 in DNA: TGTGCCAGCAGCTCCAACAGTGGGGCTGAGCAGTTCTTC. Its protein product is CASSSNSGAEQFF.

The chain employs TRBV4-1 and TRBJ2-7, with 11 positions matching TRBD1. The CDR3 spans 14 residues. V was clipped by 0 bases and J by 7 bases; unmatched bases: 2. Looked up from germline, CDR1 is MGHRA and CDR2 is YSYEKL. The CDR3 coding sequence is TGCGCCAGCAGCCAAGAAGGGACAGGGGGTGAGCAGTACTTC. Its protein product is CASSQEGTGGEQYF.

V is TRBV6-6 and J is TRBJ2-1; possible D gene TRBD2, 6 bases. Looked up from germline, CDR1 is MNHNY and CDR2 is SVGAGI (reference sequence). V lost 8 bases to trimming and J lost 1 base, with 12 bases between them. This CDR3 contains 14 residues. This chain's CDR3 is CASAAGSSYNEQFF. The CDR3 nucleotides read TGTGCCAGCGCGGCGGGGTCATCCTACAATGAGCAGTTCTTC.

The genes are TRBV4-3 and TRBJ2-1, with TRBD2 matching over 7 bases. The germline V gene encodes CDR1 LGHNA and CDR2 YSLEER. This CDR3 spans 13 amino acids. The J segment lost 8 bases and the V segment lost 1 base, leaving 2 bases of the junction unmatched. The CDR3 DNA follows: TGCGCCAGCAGCCAAGGCGGACTAGATGAGCAGTTCTTC. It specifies CASSQGGLDEQFF.

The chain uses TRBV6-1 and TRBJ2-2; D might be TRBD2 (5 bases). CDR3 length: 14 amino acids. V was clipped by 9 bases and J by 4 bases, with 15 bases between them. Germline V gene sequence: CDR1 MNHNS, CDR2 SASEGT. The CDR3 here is CASQGPAGTGELFF. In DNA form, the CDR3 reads TGTGCCAGTCAAGGACCCGCGGGCACCGGGGAGCTGTTTTTT.

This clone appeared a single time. The CDR3 sequence is CASRYGPSYEQYF. CDR3 sequence (DNA): TGCGCCAGCAGGTACGGGCCCTCCTACGAGCAGTACTTC. The V gene is TRBV5-1, the J gene TRBJ2-7; the D is unclear. This CDR3 region has 13 residues. Germline assignment: CDR1 SGHRS and CDR2 YFSETQ. Trimming left V 5 bases short and J 0 bases short, with 9 bases between.

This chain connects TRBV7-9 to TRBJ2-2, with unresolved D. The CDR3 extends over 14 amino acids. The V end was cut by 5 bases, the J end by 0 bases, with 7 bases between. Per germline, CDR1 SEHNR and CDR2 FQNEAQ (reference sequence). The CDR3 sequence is CASSRPANTGELFF. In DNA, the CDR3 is TGTGCCAGCAGCCGACCAGCGAACACCGGGGAGCTGTTTTTT. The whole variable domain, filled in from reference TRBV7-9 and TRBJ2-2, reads DTGVSQNPRHKITKRGQNVTFRCDPISEHNRLYWYRQTLGQGPEFLTYFQNEAQLEKSRLLSDRFSAERPKGSFSTLEIQRTEQGDSAMYLCASSRPANTGELFFGEGSRLTVL.

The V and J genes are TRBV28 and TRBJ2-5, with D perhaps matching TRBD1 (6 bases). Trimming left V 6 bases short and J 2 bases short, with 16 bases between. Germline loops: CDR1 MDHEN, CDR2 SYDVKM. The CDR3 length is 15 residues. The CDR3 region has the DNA TGTGCCAGCAGGTCCGAGCAGGGGCTACAAGAGACCCAGTACTTC. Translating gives CASRSEQGLQETQYF.

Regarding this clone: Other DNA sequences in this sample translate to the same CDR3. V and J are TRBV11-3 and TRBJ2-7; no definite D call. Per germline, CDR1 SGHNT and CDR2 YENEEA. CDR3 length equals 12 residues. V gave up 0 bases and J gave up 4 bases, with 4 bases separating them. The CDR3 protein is CASSLDGYEQYF. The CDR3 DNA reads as TGTGCCAGCAGCTTAGACGGATACGAGCAGTACTTC. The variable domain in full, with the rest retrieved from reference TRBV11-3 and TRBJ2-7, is EAGVVQSPRYKIIEKKQPVAFWCNPISGHNTLYWYLQNLGQGPELLIRYENEEAVDDSQLPKDRFSAERLKGVDSTLKIQPAELGDSAVYLCASSLDGYEQYFGPGTRLTVT.